These T cell receptor beta chains were read from a single sample in a study of T cell responses to AZD1222 COVID-19 vaccine. The data were produced by immunoSEQ multiplex PCR, yet TCRdb's version contains in-frame clones alone and is incomplete. The repertoire holds roughly 180,000 clones, with roughly nine tenths as singletons. The sample here was peripheral blood, taken on day 0 of AZD1222 vaccination. These receptors all come from an adult in good health. The CDR3 runs from the conserved cysteine through the conserved F or W.

V	J	CDR3
TRBV4-1	TRBJ1-5	CASSQSAGNQPQHF
TRBV11-2	TRBJ1-1	CASSPHTEAFF
TRBV28	TRBJ1-2	CASMDTAYGYTF
TRBV18	TRBJ2-7	CASSPSGTSGGYPYEQYF
TRBV6-1	TRBJ1-6	CASSDRDRNSPLHF
TRBV6-1	TRBJ2-6	CASSGTSGSGANVLTF
TRBV5-1	TRBJ1-4	CASKKSRSREKLFF
TRBV19	TRBJ2-5	CASSTDYTPGQQETQYF
TRBV28	TRBJ2-5	CASSLRASEKQETQYF
TRBV20-1	TRBJ1-5	CSASPPGANQPQHF
TRBV19	TRBJ1-3	CASSIGVSSGNTIYF
TRBV5-1	TRBJ2-3	CASSLTGGTSTDTQYF
TRBV6-5	TRBJ1-5	CASSYSRQGVSQPQHF
TRBV19	TRBJ1-5	CASSIRGGPQHF
TRBV4-1	TRBJ1-1	CASSQEGYGGREAFF
TRBV19	TRBJ2-6	CASSMLSGANVLTF
TRBV29-1	TRBJ1-1	CSASRRATGAFF
TRBV28	TRBJ1-5	CASSSGAGLGNQPQHF
TRBV3-1/TRBV3-2	TRBJ1-1	CASRWGEDTEAFF
TRBV7-6	TRBJ2-7	CASSLMSLSYEQYF
TRBV4-3	TRBJ2-3	CASSQSPGRDTDTQYF
TRBV5-4	TRBJ1-2	CASSPQGANYGYTF
TRBV24-1	TRBJ1-2	CATSDRDSEYYGYTF
TRBV7-8	TRBJ2-4	CASSLGAGGLAKNIQYF
TRBV4-3	TRBJ2-2	CASSRNSGMNTGELFF
TRBV9	TRBJ1-1	CASSSIMNTEAFF
TRBV6-5	TRBJ1-1	CASSYSTGQEAFF
TRBV12-3/TRBV12-4	TRBJ2-2	CASKFQIGELFF
TRBV6-1	TRBJ2-1	CASSERGQGVYNEQFF
TRBV19	TRBJ1-5	CASSKGVSNQPQHF
TRBV5-6	TRBJ1-5	CASSSQGFSTQHF
TRBV9	TRBJ2-7	CASSSLDRVIDEQYF
TRBV4-3	TRBJ2-6	CASSHQERGRSGANVLTF
TRBV19	TRBJ2-3	CASSIPSGGTDTQYF
TRBV18	TRBJ2-1	CASSQGLAGDNEQFF
TRBV19	TRBJ2-3	CASSTTATNTDTQYF
TRBV29-1	TRBJ1-5	CSVDGGQPQHF
TRBV11-2	TRBJ2-3	CASSLVGNTDTQYF
TRBV19	TRBJ1-5	CASSNRDRDPRQPQHF
TRBV29-1	TRBJ1-3	CSVDRGNTIYF
TRBV7-9	TRBJ1-3	CASSDTGESSGNTIYF
TRBV14	TRBJ2-1	CASSQESGRKQFF
TRBV28	TRBJ2-7	CASRSSDYEQYF
TRBV5-1	TRBJ1-1	CASSFFVSGDPEAFF
TRBV7-2	TRBJ1-3	CASSLAGTVGNTIYF